This is a list of T cell receptor beta chains from one sample in a study of T cells in localized non-small cell lung cancer. Assay used: immunoSEQ multiplex PCR; TCRdb lists only in-frame clones, some missing. This table holds more than 30,000 clones, 88% found once. The material sequenced was peripheral blood mononuclear cells, taken before any cancer treatment. Receptors were obtained from a woman aged 40-70 years with stage III lung adenocarcinoma. The CDR3 runs from the conserved cysteine through the conserved F or W. D genes are given only for firm matches.

V	D	J	CDR3
TRBV7-2	.	TRBJ2-4	CASSSDLEVNIQYF
TRBV30	.	TRBJ2-2	CAWLSAGELFF
TRBV28	TRBD2	TRBJ2-7	CASTPGGYSSYEQYF
TRBV27	TRBD1	TRBJ1-6	CASSSDRDYNSPLHF
TRBV5-6	.	TRBJ2-5	CASTRWGRLQETQYF
TRBV28	TRBD2	TRBJ2-5	CASSFPPLSGRARETQYF
TRBV30	TRBD2	TRBJ2-7	CAWSPGGYEQYF
TRBV5-4	TRBD1	TRBJ1-2	CASSSTGVYGYTF
TRBV5-4	.	TRBJ1-6	CASSGGQSNNSPLHF
TRBV10-1	TRBD2	TRBJ2-7	CASSEGLAPFYEQYF
TRBV5-5	TRBD2	TRBJ2-1	CASSLLAGPYNEQFF
TRBV9	.	TRBJ1-2	CASKPSQGSGGYTF
TRBV30	TRBD1	TRBJ2-4	CAWSVGAGGLDIQYF
TRBV6-5	TRBD1	TRBJ1-2	CASSFRTGGYTF